The 23 T cell receptor beta chains listed next were all sequenced from one sample in a study of shared clonotypes between healthy human individuals. Sequencing used immunoSEQ multiplex PCR; TCRdb keeps in-frame clones, though not all of them. Here the sample spans more than 1 million clones, roughly 74% being singletons. The sequenced sample was memory CD4+ T cells from PBMCs. Sample subset: CD45RA-negative fraction. Every receptor here comes from a man between 18 and 35 years old in good health. Some clones in this sample may be carry-over from other donors' samples.

The V and J genes are TRBV9 and TRBJ2-1; 8 bases agree with TRBD2. V trimming: 6 bases; J trimming: 8 bases; junction bases outside the gene matches: 13. Germline CDR1 reads SGDLS; CDR2 reads YYNGEE. This CDR3 region has 15 residues. The CDR3 protein is CASTVAGNAGDEQFF. The CDR3 region has the DNA TGTGCCAGCACAGTAGCGGGAAATGCTGGCGATGAGCAGTTCTTC.

The sample holds one count of this clone. The CDR3 bases are TGTGCCAGCAGTAGGGACAGCGGGGGGAATGAGCAGTTCTTC. It is translated as CASSRDSGGNEQFF. The genes are TRBV27 and TRBJ2-1; TRBD2 matches 9 bases. Unmatched junction bases numbered 6, after V lost 5 bases and J lost 7 bases. The CDR3 contains 14 residues. Germline CDR1 reads MNHEY; CDR2 reads SMNVEV (reference sequence).

CDR3 region: CASSQEKGRNSPLHF. As DNA, the CDR3 is TGCGCCAGCAGCCAAGAAAAAGGTCGTAATTCACCCCTCCACTTT. The chain carries TRBV4-1 and TRBJ1-6, with D hard to call. CDR3 size: 15 residues. V was shortened by 0 bases and J by 6 bases, with 9 bases between the two germline ends. Germline V gene sequence: CDR1 MGHRA, CDR2 YSYEKL.

This chain joins TRBV9 and TRBJ2-2; the D is unclear. Germline CDR1 and CDR2: SGDLS and YYNGEE. This CDR3 is 15 amino acids long. Trimming cost V 1 base and J 0 bases, with 7 bases left between them. CDR3 in DNA: TGTGCCAGCAGCGTACTGGCAGCGAACACCGGGGAGCTGTTTTTT. Encoded protein: CASSVLAANTGELFF.

The gene calls are TRBV2 and TRBJ2-5, with 7 bases lining up with TRBD1. The CDR3 contains 13 residues. The ends lost 8 bases at V and 1 base at J; junction bases unmatched: 4. Germline CDR1 is SNHLY and CDR2 is FYNNEI. CDR3 in amino acids: CASRGQSQETQYF. The CDR3 nucleotides read TGTGCCAGCCGGGGACAGAGCCAAGAGACCCAGTACTTC.

J is TRBJ1-1 and V is TRBV5-1; possible D gene TRBD1, 6 bases. V was cut by 4 bases and J by 4 bases, with 14 bases left in between. The germline gives CDR1 SGHRS, CDR2 YFSETQ. The CDR3 is 14 residues long. The CDR3 DNA reads as TGCGCCAGCAGCCGCGGACAGACTAGCACTGAAGCTTTCTTT. Translation: CASSRGQTSTEAFF.

The chain carries TRBV7-8 and TRBJ2-2; D ambiguous. The V and J ends lost 3 bases and 1 base respectively, with 6 bases between them. This CDR3 is 14 amino acids long. CDR1 is SGHVS, CDR2 FQNEAQ, per germline. CDR3 DNA sequence: TGTGCCAGCAGCTTTCAAGAGAACACCGGGGAGCTGTTTTTT. It codes for CASSFQENTGELFF.

The chain is built from TRBV27 and TRBJ2-3; D is perhaps TRBD1 (5 bases). Germline-derived CDR1 and CDR2 are MNHEY and SMNVEV (reference sequence). CDR3 length: 14 residues. V shed 2 bases and J shed 3 bases, with 9 bases lying between them. The CDR3 spells CASSLLRTTDTQYF. In nucleotides, the CDR3 is TGTGCCAGCAGTTTACTCCGGACAACAGATACGCAGTATTTT.

The chain couples TRBV28 to TRBJ1-4; TRBD1 aligns across 11 bases. The CDR3 contains 15 residues. The germline CDR1 and CDR2 sequences are MDHEN and SYDVKM. V lost 6 bases to trimming and J lost 7 bases; unmatched junction nucleotides: 7. In DNA form, the CDR3 reads TGTGCCAGCAGGTGGACAGGGGGCACGGGTGAAAAACTGTTTTTT. Protein sequence: CASRWTGGTGEKLFF.

The chain links TRBV11-3 to TRBJ2-1; D may correspond to TRBD1 or TRBD2 (5 bases each). V was trimmed by 4 bases and J by 5 bases, leaving 12 bases between them. The CDR3 runs 14 residues. Germline values: CDR1 SGHNT, CDR2 YENEEA. CDR3 nucleotides: TGTGCCAGCAGCTCGAGGGGTCACCACAATGAGCAGTTCTTC. Its protein product is CASSSRGHHNEQFF.

This rearrangement joins TRBV2 to TRBJ1-4; D might be TRBD1 (5 bases). The CDR3 has 15 amino acids. The germline V gene has CDR1 SNHLY and CDR2 FYNNEI. V was shortened by 6 bases and J by 0 bases, with 11 bases between the two germline ends. The CDR3 loop is CASSLAGATNEKLFF. The CDR3 DNA reads TGTGCCAGCAGCCTCGCGGGGGCAACTAATGAAAAACTGTTTTTT.

The rearrangement uses TRBV5-6 and TRBJ2-6; D remains unclear. Trimming cost V 3 bases and J 2 bases, with 9 bases left between them. The germline gives CDR1 SGHDT, CDR2 YYEEEE. The CDR3 covers 15 residues. The CDR3 loop reads CASSSVTPGANVLTF. The CDR3 DNA is TGTGCCAGCAGCTCCGTAACTCCTGGGGCCAACGTCCTGACTTTC.

This clone was seen more than once but under ten times. The V and J genes are TRBV5-8 and TRBJ1-4; D remains unclear. The CDR3 extends over 12 amino acids. The V end lost 4 bases, the J end lost 9 bases, and 10 bases lay between the germline ends. Germline V gene lookup returns CDR1 SGHTS and CDR2 YDEGEE. CDR3 in DNA: TGTGCCAGCAGCCGGGAGTTGAAAAAACTGTTTTTT. This encodes CASSRELKKLFF.

This clone was detected a few times. This specimen includes other DNA sequences encoding the same CDR3. The chain uses TRBV18 and TRBJ1-5, with 8 bases identical to TRBD1. With V trimmed by 4 bases and J by 4 bases, 3 bases remained unmatched. CDR3 length: 14 residues. Germline V gene sequence: CDR1 KGHSH, CDR2 LQKENI. Here the CDR3 DNA reads TGTGCCAGCTCACAGAACAGGGGGAATCAGCCCCAGCATTTT. Translated: CASSQNRGNQPQHF. The full variable domain, rest sourced from reference TRBV18 and TRBJ1-5, is NAGVMQNPRHLVRRRGQEARLRCSPMKGHSHVYWYRQLPEEGLKFMVYLQKENIIDESGMPKERFSAEFPKEGPSILRIQQVVRGDSAAYFCASSQNRGNQPQHFGDGTRLSIL.

The J gene is TRBJ2-5, the V gene TRBV5-4; either TRBD1 or TRBD2 may fit D (5 bases each). This CDR3 contains 14 residues. Germline V gene data show CDR1 as SGHNT and CDR2 as YYREEE (reference sequence). Trimming left V 4 bases short and J 2 bases short, with 12 bases between. The CDR3 spells CASSAAGAQETQYF. In DNA, the CDR3 is TGTGCCAGCAGCGCTGCCGGGGCACAAGAGACCCAGTACTTC.

This sequence joins TRBV11-3 and TRBJ2-3; D perhaps matches TRBD2 (6 bases). CDR3 length: 14 amino acids. Trimming shortened V by 3 bases and J by 4 bases, and 11 bases separated the two germline ends. CDR1 is SGHNT, CDR2 YENEEA, per germline. The CDR3 loop reads CASSFTGEADTQYF. The CDR3 DNA reads TGTGCCAGCAGCTTTACGGGAGAGGCAGATACGCAGTATTTT.

This clone was observed once. This chain connects TRBV5-1 to TRBJ2-7; perhaps TRBD1 as D (6 bases). Germline V lookup: CDR1 SGHRS, CDR2 YFSETQ. V was clipped by 4 bases and J by 0 bases, with 17 bases between them. The CDR3 sequence is 16 residues long. The CDR3 is CASSPALGATSYEQYF. The CDR3, as DNA: TGCGCCAGCAGCCCGGCGTTGGGGGCCACCTCCTACGAGCAGTACTTC.

CDR3 in DNA: TGTGCCAGCAGTCTCGCGGGAGCGGGAGGCTCCTACGAGCAGTACTTC. Amino acids: CASSLAGAGGSYEQYF. This rearrangement joins TRBV28 to TRBJ2-7; the match to TRBD2 covers 9 bases. The CDR3 extends over 16 amino acids. CDR1 is MDHEN and CDR2 is SYDVKM in the germline V gene. The ends lost 5 bases at V and 0 bases at J; junction bases unmatched: 8.

This sequence joins TRBV6-1 and TRBJ2-2, with 10 nucleotides matching TRBD2. The CDR3 has 15 residues. Germline V gene sequence: CDR1 MNHNS, CDR2 SASEGT. V lost 2 bases to trimming and J lost 3 bases; unmatched junction nucleotides: 0. The CDR3 region has the DNA TGTGCCAGCAGTGAACTAGCGGGAGACACCGGGGAGCTGTTTTTT. Translation gives CASSELAGDTGELFF.

This chain joins TRBV7-2 and TRBJ2-3; 9 nucleotides agree with TRBD1. Germline V gene sequence: CDR1 SGHTA, CDR2 FQGNSA. This CDR3 region has 14 residues. Trimming at V came to 7 bases and at J to 3 bases, leaving 5 bases not matched to a gene. CDR3 loop: CASIWDRATDTQYF. CDR3 coding DNA: TGTGCCAGCATTTGGGACAGGGCAACAGATACGCAGTATTTT.

V gene TRBV28 combines with J gene TRBJ2-1; the match to TRBD2 covers 11 bases. Germline V gene lookup returns CDR1 MDHEN and CDR2 SYDVKM. The CDR3 contains 19 residues. Trimming removed 4 bases from V and 12 bases from J; junction bases left unmatched: 23. CDR3 residues: CASSYRDTGLAGGLSGQFF. The CDR3 coding sequence is TGTGCCAGCAGTTACCGGGACACGGGTTTAGCGGGAGGGCTTTCTGGGCAGTTCTTC.

The V call is TRBV6-1, the J call TRBJ1-2; D remains unclear. Germline V gene lookup returns CDR1 MNHNS and CDR2 SASEGT. The V end lost 4 bases, the J end lost 5 bases, and 17 bases lay between the germline ends. The CDR3 sequence is 15 residues long. The CDR3 coding sequence is TGTGCCAGCAGTGGGGGATTCGGGGTTCCTTATGGCTACACCTTC. Its protein product is CASSGGFGVPYGYTF.

This CDR3 reads CASSLVGGDQETQYF. As DNA, the CDR3 is TGTGCCAGCAGCTTAGTGGGCGGGGACCAAGAGACCCAGTACTTC. The chain links TRBV7-9 to TRBJ2-5, with TRBD2 as a possible D gene (6 bases). CDR1 is SEHNR, CDR2 FQNEAQ, per germline (reference sequence). The CDR3 extends over 15 amino acids. Trimming took off 1 base at V and 0 bases at J, with 9 bases between the two ends.